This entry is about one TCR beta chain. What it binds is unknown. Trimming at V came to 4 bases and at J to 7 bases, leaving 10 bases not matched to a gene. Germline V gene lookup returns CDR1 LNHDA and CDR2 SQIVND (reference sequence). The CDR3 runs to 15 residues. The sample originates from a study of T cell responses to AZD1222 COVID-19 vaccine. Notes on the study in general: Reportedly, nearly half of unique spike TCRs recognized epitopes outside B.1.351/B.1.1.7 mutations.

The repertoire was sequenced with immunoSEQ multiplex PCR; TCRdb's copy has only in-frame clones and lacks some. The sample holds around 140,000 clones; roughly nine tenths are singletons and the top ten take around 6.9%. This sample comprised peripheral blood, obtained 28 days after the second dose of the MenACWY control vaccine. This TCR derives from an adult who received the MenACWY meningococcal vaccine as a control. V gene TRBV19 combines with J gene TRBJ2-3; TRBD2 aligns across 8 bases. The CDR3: CASSTLAGWGNTQYF. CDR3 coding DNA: TGTGCCAGTAGTACCCTAGCGGGTTGGGGAAATACGCAGTATTTT.